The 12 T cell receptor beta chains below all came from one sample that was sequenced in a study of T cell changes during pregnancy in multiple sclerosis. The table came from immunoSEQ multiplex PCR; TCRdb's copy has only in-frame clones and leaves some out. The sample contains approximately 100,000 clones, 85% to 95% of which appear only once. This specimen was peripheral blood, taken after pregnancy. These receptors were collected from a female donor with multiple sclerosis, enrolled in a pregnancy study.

Here the CDR3 reads CASSLRGPSGNTIYF. DNA for the CDR3: TGTGCCAGCAGTTTAAGGGGGCCCTCTGGAAACACCATATATTTT. This chain links TRBV27 with TRBJ1-3; 7 bases line up with TRBD1. The CDR3 sequence is 15 residues long. Germline-derived CDR1 and CDR2 are MNHEY and SMNVEV (reference sequence). Trimming took 2 bases from V and 0 from J; bases not matched to a gene: 1.

The CDR3 region has the DNA TGTGCCAGCAGCCCCCAGGGCTCTGGGGCCAACGTCCTGACTTTC. Translation: CASSPQGSGANVLTF. This chain links TRBV5-6 with TRBJ2-6; D is perhaps TRBD1 (5 bases). V lost 4 bases to trimming and J lost 0 bases, with 8 bases between them. The CDR3 covers 15 residues. Per germline, CDR1 SGHDT and CDR2 YYEEEE.

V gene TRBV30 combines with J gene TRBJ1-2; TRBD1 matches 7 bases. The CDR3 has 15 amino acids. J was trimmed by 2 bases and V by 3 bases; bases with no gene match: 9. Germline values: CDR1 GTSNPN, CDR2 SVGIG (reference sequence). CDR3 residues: CAWSAQGRQNYGYTF. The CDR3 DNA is TGTGCCTGGAGCGCACAGGGGCGACAAAACTATGGCTACACCTTC.

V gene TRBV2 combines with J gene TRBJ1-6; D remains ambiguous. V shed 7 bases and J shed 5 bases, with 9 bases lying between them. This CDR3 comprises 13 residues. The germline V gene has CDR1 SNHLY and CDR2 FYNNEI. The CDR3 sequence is CASIPENNSPLHF. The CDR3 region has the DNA TGTGCCAGCATACCAGAAAATAATTCACCCCTCCACTTT.

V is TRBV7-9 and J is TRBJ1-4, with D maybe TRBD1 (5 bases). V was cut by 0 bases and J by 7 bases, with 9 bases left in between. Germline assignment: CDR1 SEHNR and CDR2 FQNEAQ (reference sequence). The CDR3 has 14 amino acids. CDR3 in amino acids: CASSLAGVSEKLFF. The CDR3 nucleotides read TGTGCCAGCAGCTTAGCAGGGGTATCTGAAAAACTGTTTTTT.

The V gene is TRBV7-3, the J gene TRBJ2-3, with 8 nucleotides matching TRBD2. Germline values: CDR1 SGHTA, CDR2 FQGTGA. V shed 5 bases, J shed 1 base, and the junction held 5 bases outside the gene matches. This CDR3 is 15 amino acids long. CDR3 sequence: CASSGMTSGTDTQYF. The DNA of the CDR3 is TGTGCCAGCAGCGGGATGACTAGCGGCACAGATACGCAGTATTTT.

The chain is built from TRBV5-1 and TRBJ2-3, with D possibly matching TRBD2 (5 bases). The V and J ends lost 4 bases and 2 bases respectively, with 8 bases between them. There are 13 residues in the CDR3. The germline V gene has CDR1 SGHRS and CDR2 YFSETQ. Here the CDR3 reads CASSTGYTDTQYF. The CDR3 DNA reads TGCGCCAGCAGCACGGGGTACACAGATACGCAGTATTTT.

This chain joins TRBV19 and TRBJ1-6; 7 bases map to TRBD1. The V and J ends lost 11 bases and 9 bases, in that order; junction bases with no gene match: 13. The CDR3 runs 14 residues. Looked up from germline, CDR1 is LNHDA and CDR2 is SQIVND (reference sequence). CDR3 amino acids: CAARGRQGTSPLHF. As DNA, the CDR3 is TGTGCCGCCCGAGGGCGACAGGGAACTTCACCCCTCCACTTT.

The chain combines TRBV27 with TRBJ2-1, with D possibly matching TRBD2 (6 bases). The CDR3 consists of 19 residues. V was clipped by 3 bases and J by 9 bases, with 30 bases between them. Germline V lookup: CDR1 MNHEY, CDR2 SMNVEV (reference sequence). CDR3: CASSFRSYGGIASNTEQFF. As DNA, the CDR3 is TGTGCCAGCAGTTTTAGGTCTTACGGCGGGATCGCGTCTAATACTGAGCAGTTCTTC.

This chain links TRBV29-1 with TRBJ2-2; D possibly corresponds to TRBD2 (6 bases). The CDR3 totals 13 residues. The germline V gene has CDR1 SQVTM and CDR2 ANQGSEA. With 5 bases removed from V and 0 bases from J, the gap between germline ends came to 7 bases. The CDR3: CSVRGSNTGELFF. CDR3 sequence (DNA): TGCAGCGTTCGGGGGTCGAACACCGGGGAGCTGTTTTTT.

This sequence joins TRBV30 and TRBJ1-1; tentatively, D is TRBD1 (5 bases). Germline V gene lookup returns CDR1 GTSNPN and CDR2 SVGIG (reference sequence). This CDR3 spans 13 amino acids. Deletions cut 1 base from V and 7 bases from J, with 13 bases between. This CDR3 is CAWSENRQLEAFF. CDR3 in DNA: TGTGCCTGGAGTGAAAATAGACAGCTTGAAGCTTTCTTT. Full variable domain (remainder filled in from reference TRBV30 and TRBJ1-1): SQTIHQWPATLVQPVGSPLSLECTVEGTSNPNLYWYRQAAGRGLQLLFYSVGIGQISSEVPQNLSASRPQDRQFILSSKKLLLSDSGFYLCAWSENRQLEAFFGQGTRLTVV.

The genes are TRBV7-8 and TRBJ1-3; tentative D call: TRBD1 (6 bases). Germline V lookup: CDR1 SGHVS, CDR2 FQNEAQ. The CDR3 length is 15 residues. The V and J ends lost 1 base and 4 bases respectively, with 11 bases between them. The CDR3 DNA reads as TGTGCCAGCAGCTTAGGTTCAGGGGAGGGAAACACCATATATTTT. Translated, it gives CASSLGSGEGNTIYF.